This TCR beta chain was obtained from a study of neoadjuvant anti-PD-1 for oral cavity cancer. Deletions cut 6 bases from V and 1 base from J, with 10 bases between. This CDR3 is built from 14 residues. Germline values: CDR1 MNHEY, CDR2 SVGAGI. The data were produced by immunoSEQ multiplex PCR, yet TCRdb's version contains in-frame clones alone and is incomplete. The sample has some 61,000 clones; about 85% are singletons. The sample's time point: after neoadjuvant nivolumab, at surgical resection. No culture or expansion preceded analysis of these blood cells. The receptor was derived from a person aged 40-85 years with oral cavity squamous cell carcinoma. This specimen consisted of PBMCs, obtained after nivolumab (anti-PD-1) treatment. This sequence joins TRBV6-5 and TRBJ1-3, with no clear D. The CDR3 reads CASRPWTSGNTIYF. In DNA, the CDR3 is TGTGCCAGCAGGCCCTGGACGTCTGGAAACACCATATATTTT.